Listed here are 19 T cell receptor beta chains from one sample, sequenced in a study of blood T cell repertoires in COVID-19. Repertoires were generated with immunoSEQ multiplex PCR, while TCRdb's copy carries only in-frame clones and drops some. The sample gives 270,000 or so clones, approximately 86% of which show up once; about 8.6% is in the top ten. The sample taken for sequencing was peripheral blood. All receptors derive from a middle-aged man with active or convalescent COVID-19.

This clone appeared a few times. The CDR3 nucleotides read TGTGCCAGCAGTTACTCCGCGGCAGCAAACTATGGCTACACCTTC. Protein: CASSYSAAANYGYTF. The chain couples TRBV6-5 to TRBJ1-2; no reliable D call. The CDR3 is 15 amino acids. Trimming cost V 0 bases and J 2 bases, with 10 bases left between them. Germline loops: CDR1 MNHEY, CDR2 SVGAGI.

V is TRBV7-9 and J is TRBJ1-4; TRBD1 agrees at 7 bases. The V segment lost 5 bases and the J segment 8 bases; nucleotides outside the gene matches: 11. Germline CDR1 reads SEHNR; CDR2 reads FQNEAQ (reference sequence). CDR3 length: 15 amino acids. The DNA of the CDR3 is TGTGCCAGCAGCAGCCAGACAGGGAGACAGGAAAAACTGTTTTTT. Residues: CASSSQTGRQEKLFF.

CDR3 nucleotide sequence: TGCGCCAGCAGGGCAGATAACTATGGCTACACCTTC. Amino acids: CASRADNYGYTF. The chain is built from TRBV10-2 and TRBJ1-2; D ambiguous. Germline CDR1 WSHSY, CDR2 SAAADI. The CDR3 is 12 amino acids. V was clipped by 6 bases and J by 1 base, with 6 bases between them.

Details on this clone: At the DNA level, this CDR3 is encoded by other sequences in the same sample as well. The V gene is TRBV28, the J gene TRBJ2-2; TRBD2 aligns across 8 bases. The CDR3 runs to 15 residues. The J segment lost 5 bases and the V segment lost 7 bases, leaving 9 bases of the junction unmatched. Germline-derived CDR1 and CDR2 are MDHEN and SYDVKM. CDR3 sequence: CASKVGGGSTGELFF. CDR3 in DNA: TGTGCCAGCAAGGTCGGGGGGGGGTCGACCGGGGAGCTGTTTTTT. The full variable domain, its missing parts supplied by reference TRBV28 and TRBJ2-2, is DVKVTQSSRYLVKRTGEKVFLECVQDMDHENMFWYRQDPGLGLRLIYFSYDVKMKEKGDIPEGYSVSREKKERFSLILESASTNQTSMYLCASKVGGGSTGELFFGEGSRLTVL.

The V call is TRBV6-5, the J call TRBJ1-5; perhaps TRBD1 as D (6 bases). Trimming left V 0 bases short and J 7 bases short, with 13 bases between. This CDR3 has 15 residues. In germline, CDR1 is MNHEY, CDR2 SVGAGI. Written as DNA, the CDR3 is TGTGCCAGCAGTTACTCCGCAGGGGTGGAACAGCCCCAGCATTTT. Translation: CASSYSAGVEQPQHF.

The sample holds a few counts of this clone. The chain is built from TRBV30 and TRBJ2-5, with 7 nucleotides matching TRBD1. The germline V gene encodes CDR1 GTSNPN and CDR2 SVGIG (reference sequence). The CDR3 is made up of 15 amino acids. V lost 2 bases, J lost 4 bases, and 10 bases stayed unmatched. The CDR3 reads CAWSLWGAGGETQYF. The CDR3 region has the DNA TGTGCCTGGAGTTTGTGGGGCGCAGGGGGAGAGACCCAGTACTTC.

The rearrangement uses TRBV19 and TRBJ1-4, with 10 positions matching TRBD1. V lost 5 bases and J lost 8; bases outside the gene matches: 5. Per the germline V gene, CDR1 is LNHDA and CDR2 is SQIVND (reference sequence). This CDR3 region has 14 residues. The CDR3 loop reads CASSHRDRGEKLFF. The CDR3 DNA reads TGTGCCAGTAGTCACCGGGACAGGGGAGAAAAACTGTTTTTT.

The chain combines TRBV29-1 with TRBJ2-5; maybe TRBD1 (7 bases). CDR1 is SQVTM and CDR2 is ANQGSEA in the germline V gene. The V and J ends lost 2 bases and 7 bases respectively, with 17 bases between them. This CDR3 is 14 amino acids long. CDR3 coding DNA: TGCAGCGTTGAATTCGGTTCCCAGGGGGGGACCCAGTACTTC. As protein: CSVEFGSQGGTQYF. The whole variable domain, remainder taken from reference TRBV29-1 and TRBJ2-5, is SAVISQKPSRDICQRGTSLTIQCQVDSQVTMMFWYRQQPGQSLTLIATANQGSEATYESGFVIDKFPISRPNLTFSTLTVSNMSPEDSSIYLCSVEFGSQGGTQYFGPGTRLLVL.

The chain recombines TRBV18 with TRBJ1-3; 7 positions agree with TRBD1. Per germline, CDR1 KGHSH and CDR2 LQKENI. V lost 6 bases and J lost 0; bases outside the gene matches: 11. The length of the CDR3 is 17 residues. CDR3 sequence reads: CASSPRPGDSSGNTIYF. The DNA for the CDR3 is TGTGCCAGCTCCCCTAGACCAGGGGACAGCTCTGGAAACACCATATATTTT.

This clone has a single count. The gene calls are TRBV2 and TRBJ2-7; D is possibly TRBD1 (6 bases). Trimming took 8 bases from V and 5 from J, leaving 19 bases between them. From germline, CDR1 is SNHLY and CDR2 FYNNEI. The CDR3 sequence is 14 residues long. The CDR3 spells CASEGVAATDEQYF. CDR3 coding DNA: TGTGCCAGCGAGGGGGTCGCGGCCACAGACGAGCAGTACTTC.

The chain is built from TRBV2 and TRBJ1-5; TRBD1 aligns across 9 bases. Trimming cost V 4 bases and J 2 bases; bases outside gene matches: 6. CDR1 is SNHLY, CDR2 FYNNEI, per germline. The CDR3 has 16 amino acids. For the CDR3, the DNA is TGTGCCAGCAGTGTAACAGGGGGCTGGGGCAATCAGCCCCAGCATTTT. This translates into CASSVTGGWGNQPQHF.

The CDR3 nucleotides are TGTGCCAGCACCCGGACAGGGAGCTCCTATAATTCACCCCTCCACTTT. This translates into CASTRTGSSYNSPLHF. The J gene is TRBJ1-6, the V gene TRBV2; 8 bases align to TRBD1. The CDR3 runs to 16 residues. With 7 bases clipped from V and 0 bases from J, the junction kept 5 bases outside the gene matches. Germline V lookup: CDR1 SNHLY, CDR2 FYNNEI.

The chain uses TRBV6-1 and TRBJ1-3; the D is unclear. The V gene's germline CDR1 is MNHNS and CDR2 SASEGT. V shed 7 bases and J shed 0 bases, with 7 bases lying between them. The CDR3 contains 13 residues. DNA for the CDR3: TGTGCCAGCATAGGGAGCTCTGGAAACACCATATATTTT. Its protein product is CASIGSSGNTIYF.

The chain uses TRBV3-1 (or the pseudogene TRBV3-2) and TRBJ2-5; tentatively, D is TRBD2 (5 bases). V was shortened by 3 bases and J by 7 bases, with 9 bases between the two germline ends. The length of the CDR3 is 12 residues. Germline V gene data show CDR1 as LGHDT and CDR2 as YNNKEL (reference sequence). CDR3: CASSQVRGTQYF. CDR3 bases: TGTGCCAGCAGCCAGGTTCGGGGGACCCAGTACTTC.

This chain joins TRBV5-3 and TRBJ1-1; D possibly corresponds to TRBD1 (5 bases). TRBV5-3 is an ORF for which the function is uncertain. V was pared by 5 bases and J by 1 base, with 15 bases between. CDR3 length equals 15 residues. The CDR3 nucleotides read TGTGCCAGAAGTCCGGCCCCCAGGGAGAACACTGAAGCTTTCTTT. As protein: CARSPAPRENTEAFF.

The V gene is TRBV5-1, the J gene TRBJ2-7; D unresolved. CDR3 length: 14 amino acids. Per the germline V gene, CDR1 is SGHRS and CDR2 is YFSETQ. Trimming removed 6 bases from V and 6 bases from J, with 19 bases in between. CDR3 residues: CASNPLPGSGEQYF. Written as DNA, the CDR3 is TGCGCCAGCAATCCACTACCCGGGTCGGGCGAGCAGTACTTC.

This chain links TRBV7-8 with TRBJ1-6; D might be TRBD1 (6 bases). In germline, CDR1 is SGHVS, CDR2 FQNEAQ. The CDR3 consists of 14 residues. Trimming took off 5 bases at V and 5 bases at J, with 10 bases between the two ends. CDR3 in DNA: TGTGCCAGCAGCCCGGGACAAAATAATTCACCCCTCCACTTT. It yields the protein CASSPGQNNSPLHF. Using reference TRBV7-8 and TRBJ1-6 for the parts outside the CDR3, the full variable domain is GAGVSQSPRYKVAKRGQDVALRCDPISGHVSLFWYQQALGQGPEFLTYFQNEAQLDKSGLPSDRFFAERPEGSVSTLKIQRTQQEDSAVYLCASSPGQNNSPLHFGNGTRLTVT.

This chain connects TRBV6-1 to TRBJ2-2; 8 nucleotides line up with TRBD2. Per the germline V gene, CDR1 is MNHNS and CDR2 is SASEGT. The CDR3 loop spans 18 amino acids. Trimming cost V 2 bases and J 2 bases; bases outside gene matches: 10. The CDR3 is CASSERPVSGGNTGELFF. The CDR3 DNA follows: TGTGCCAGCAGTGAACGCCCCGTCAGCGGGGGTAACACCGGGGAGCTGTTTTTT.

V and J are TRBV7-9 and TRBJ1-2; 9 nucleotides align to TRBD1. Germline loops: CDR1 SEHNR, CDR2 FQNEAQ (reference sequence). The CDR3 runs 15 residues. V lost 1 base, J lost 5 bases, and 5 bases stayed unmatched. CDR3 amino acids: CASSLVGQGRYGYTF. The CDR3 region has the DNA TGTGCCAGCAGCTTAGTGGGACAGGGAAGATATGGCTACACCTTC.